This T cell receptor (beta chain) was recorded in a study of blood T cell repertoires in COVID-19 (dated by TCRdb to the early 2020s). Describing the broader study: Samples from collaborators originated in the United States, Italy and Spain and spanned both the acute and convalescent phases of COVID-19. The prospective study material was composed of cDNA or gDNA derived from T cells, B-cell-depleted T cells, or PBMCs. Subjects who had been exposed to COVID-19, were actively infected with it, or had recovered from it provided the deeply sampled blood TCRbeta repertoires that made up the dataset. A freely available public database, intended as a resource for researchers studying the immune response to SARS-CoV-2, is where the repertoires were released. The samples were drawn from the first 160 participants of the ongoing ImmuneRACE study and from some 1,300 subjects provided by 6 global collaborators. Nearly every sample came with metadata listing a de-identified subject ID, COVID-19 status, age in years and sex. Where available, HLA class I and class II types were taken from metadata supplied by the sample provider and were not determined by assay-based typing.

TCRbeta CDR3 regions were amplified from genomic DNA using the immunoSEQ Assay, a bias-controlled multiplex PCR. Per the original workflow: Nucleated cell counts per sample were estimated from amplification of reference gene primers within the assay. To quantify the absolute abundance of each unique TCRbeta CDR3 rearrangement, sequence reads were collapsed and filtered. For each sample, productive Simpson clonality was calculated as the square root of Simpson's diversity index across productive rearrangements. The table comes from immuneACCESS by way of TCRdb, which keeps in-frame sequences with V and J called. Part of the clones is missing from these tables; in studies checked, under half for an unresolved V gene and the rest for unknown reasons. V and J calls plus clone size are reproduced from that table; the DNA served to infer D and trimming. Here the sample has a few hundred thousand clones; 70% to 85% occur a single time. The ten top clones hold approximately 1.3% of the sample.

The paper's findings and limits, for the study overall: Clinical and demographic metadata were provided uncurated, with the amount varying by source and participant.

This clone showed up just once. Its antigen target is currently unknown. Base qualities are not recorded, but no much larger clone differs from it by a single base. Samples from volunteer blood donors who had recovered from COVID-19 were contributed by a second Seattle source. Each collaborating institution followed its own protocols to collect whole blood in K2EDTA tubes. Collaborator samples were shipped for TCRbeta analysis as frozen whole blood, isolated PBMCs, or DNA extracted from either sample type. Sample: peripheral blood. This clonotype originated in a woman between 40 and 55 years old who had recovered from COVID-19.

The DNA reads TGTGCCATCAGTGAGTCCAGGAATGGCTACACCTTC. This yields the protein CAISESRNGYTF. In this chain, TRBV10-3 is recombined with TRBJ1-2; the D gene is unclear. The CDR3 spans 12 residues, from the cysteine through the phenylalanine. The DNA shown is the 36-base CDR3, in frame from base 1. V and J lose 0 bases and 6 bases, and a span of 5 bases separates them. Per the germline V gene, ENHRY is the CDR1 and SYGVKD is the CDR2.